The sequence of this T cell receptor (beta chain) was determined in a study of T cell changes during pregnancy in multiple sclerosis (dated 2019 in TCRdb). Notes on the research overall: In women with multiple sclerosis, the researchers looked at how the T cell repertoire shifted as pregnancy progressed.

Note on this clone: Its antigen specificity is not known. It has no much larger one-base neighbor in the sample; base qualities were not kept.

The CDR1 and CDR2 encoded by the germline V gene are LGHNA and YNFKEQ. The CDR3 covers 15 residues, taking in both the cysteine and the phenylalanine. Only CDR3 DNA is held: 45 bases, read in frame from base 1. The germline V and J ends show losses of 1 base and 1 base respectively, and no gene match explains 3 bases of the junction. The receptor library was made with the immunoSEQ multiplex PCR assay. Sourced from immuneACCESS, this table was stored by TCRdb with only in-frame sequences that have V and J called. A share of the clones is absent; for the studies checked, an unresolved V gene accounts for under half, and the remainder has no known explanation. This sample holds tens of thousands of clones; approximately 93% were observed only once. Clones ranked in the top ten supply approximately 3.3% of the sample.

The chain links TRBV4-2 with TRBJ1-1; TRBD1 aligns with 7 central bases. The material was CD8+ T cells from peripheral blood mononuclear cells, obtained in the second trimester of pregnancy. The TCR was taken from a female donor with multiple sclerosis, enrolled in a pregnancy study. The DNA sequence is as follows: TGTGCCAGCAGCCAAGTACAGGGGCGGAACACTGAAGCTTTCTTT. Its protein reads: CASSQVQGRNTEAFF.